These 7 T cell receptor beta chains were sequenced from one sample in a study of blood T cell repertoires in COVID-19 (dated by TCRdb to the early 2020s). The library was produced with the immunoSEQ multiplex PCR assay. Not all clones reach the TCRdb copy of this immuneACCESS table, which keeps in-frame sequences only. Checked studies attribute under half of the gap to unresolved V genes and leave the rest unexplained. For this sample there are under 200,000 clones; roughly 89% appear just once. The ten largest clonotypes hold over 3.5% of the sample. Material: peripheral blood. All receptors come from a woman aged 55-70 years who had recovered from COVID-19.

This chain links TRBV4-1 with TRBJ2-3, with 8 bases fitting TRBD1. Germline CDR1 MGHRA, CDR2 YSYEKL. The CDR3 totals 16 residues. Losses at the gene ends were 2 bases for V and 2 bases for J; bases not matched to a gene: 6. The CDR3 nucleotides are TGCGCCAGCAGCCAAAGGGGGACAGGACTCACAGATACGCAGTATTTT. As protein: CASSQRGTGLTDTQYF.

The chain has TRBV19 and TRBJ1-1, with TRBD1 as a possible D gene (6 bases). Germline CDR1 is LNHDA and CDR2 is SQIVND (reference sequence). The V and J ends lost 5 bases and 3 bases respectively, with 34 bases between them. The CDR3 contains 21 residues. The CDR3 here is CASSVSSGGLGFSGVDTEAFF. DNA of the CDR3: TGTGCCAGTAGTGTCTCCTCAGGTGGCCTAGGGTTTTCAGGGGTGGACACTGAAGCTTTCTTT.

This rearrangement joins TRBV12-3 or TRBV12-4 to TRBJ2-5; D gene unclear. V lost 5 bases and J lost 6, with 7 bases in between. The CDR3 runs to 11 residues. The CDR3 region is CASSTGQTQYF. CDR3 sequence (DNA): TGTGCCAGCAGTACTGGTCAGACCCAGTACTTC.

This clone came up once. The chain carries TRBV19 and TRBJ1-5; perhaps TRBD1 as D (6 bases). Germline V gene lookup returns CDR1 LNHDA and CDR2 SQIVND (reference sequence). CDR3 length equals 16 residues. V lost 5 bases and J 2 bases, leaving 16 bases between the germline ends. The CDR3 sequence is CASSPTGSRGNQPQHF. CDR3 sequence (DNA): TGTGCCAGTAGTCCAACAGGGAGTAGGGGCAATCAGCCCCAGCATTTT. The entire variable domain, with the rest obtained from reference TRBV19 and TRBJ1-5, is as follows: DGGITQSPKYLFRKEGQNVTLSCEQNLNHDAMYWYRQDPGQGLRLIYYSQIVNDFQKGDIAEGYSVSREKKESFPLTVTSAQKNPTAFYLCASSPTGSRGNQPQHFGDGTRLSIL.

The genes are TRBV30 and TRBJ2-1, with D tentatively TRBD1 (5 bases). The CDR3 extends over 16 amino acids. Germline values: CDR1 GTSNPN, CDR2 SVGIG (reference sequence). V lost 4 bases, J lost 7 bases, and 23 bases lay in between. The chain's CDR3 is CAWTAGLGVPRNEQFF. The CDR3 region has the DNA TGTGCCTGGACCGCAGGGCTTGGTGTCCCACGGAATGAGCAGTTCTTC.

The genes are TRBV12-3 or TRBV12-4 and TRBJ2-5; a weak D match, TRBD2 (5 bases). V was pared by 5 bases and J by 5 bases, with 12 bases between. The CDR3 covers 13 residues. CDR3: CASSQLDAETQYF. The CDR3 region has the DNA TGTGCCAGCAGTCAACTAGATGCGGAGACCCAGTACTTC.

The chain links TRBV4-2 to TRBJ1-3, with D possibly matching TRBD1 (5 bases). CDR1 LGHNA and CDR2 YNFKEQ come from the germline V gene. This CDR3 is built from 17 residues. V shed 0 bases and J shed 1 base, with 13 bases lying between them. CDR3 residues: CASSQDWRGVSGNTIYF. The CDR3 nucleotides are TGTGCCAGCAGCCAAGATTGGAGGGGAGTTTCTGGAAACACCATATATTTT.